This record concerns one TCR beta chain sequence. What it recognizes is unknown. The entry originates in a study of cytomegalovirus exposure and HLA in healthy donors. Study observations and caveats: Reports described diagnosis of cytomegalovirus status by the classifier as highly specific and sensitive. The availability of immune exposure information extended only to CMV serostatus.

The germline V gene encodes CDR1 SEHNR and CDR2 FQNEAQ (reference sequence). The CDR3 loop spans 19 amino acids. Trimming removed 8 bases from V and 0 bases from J, with 25 bases in between. PCR amplification relied on 60 Vbeta primers (plus 13 Jbeta primers). Clones were read by immunoSEQ multiplex PCR, and TCRdb kept only the in-frame ones, dropping some. The sample has some 130,000 clones, around 75% seen once. Participants comprised healthy donors of bone marrow. Sequenced: PBMCs. V is TRBV7-9 and J is TRBJ1-4; D possibly corresponds to TRBD1 (5 bases). This clonotype was obtained from a man aged 40-55 years in good health and CMV-seronegative. The CDR3 loop is CASPRGEAGSDATNEKLFF. The CDR3 DNA reads as TGTGCCAGCCCGCGGGGGGAGGCAGGGTCGGATGCAACTAATGAAAAACTGTTTTTT.